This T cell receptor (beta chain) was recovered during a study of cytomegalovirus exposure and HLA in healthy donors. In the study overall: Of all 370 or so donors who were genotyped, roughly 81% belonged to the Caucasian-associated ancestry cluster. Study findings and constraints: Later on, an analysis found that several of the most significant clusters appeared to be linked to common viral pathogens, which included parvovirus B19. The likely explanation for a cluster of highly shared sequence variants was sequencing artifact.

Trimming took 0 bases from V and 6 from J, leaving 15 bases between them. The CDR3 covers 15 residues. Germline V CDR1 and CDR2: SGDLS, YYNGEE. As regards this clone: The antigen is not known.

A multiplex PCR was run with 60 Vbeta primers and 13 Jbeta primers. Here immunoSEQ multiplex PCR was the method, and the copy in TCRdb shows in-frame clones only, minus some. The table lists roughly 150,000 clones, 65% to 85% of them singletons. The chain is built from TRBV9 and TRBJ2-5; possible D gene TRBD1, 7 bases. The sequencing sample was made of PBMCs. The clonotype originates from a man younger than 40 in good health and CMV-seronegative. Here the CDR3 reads CASSVGKGAGKTQYF. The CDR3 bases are TGTGCCAGCAGCGTAGGGAAGGGGGCGGGGAAGACCCAGTACTTC.